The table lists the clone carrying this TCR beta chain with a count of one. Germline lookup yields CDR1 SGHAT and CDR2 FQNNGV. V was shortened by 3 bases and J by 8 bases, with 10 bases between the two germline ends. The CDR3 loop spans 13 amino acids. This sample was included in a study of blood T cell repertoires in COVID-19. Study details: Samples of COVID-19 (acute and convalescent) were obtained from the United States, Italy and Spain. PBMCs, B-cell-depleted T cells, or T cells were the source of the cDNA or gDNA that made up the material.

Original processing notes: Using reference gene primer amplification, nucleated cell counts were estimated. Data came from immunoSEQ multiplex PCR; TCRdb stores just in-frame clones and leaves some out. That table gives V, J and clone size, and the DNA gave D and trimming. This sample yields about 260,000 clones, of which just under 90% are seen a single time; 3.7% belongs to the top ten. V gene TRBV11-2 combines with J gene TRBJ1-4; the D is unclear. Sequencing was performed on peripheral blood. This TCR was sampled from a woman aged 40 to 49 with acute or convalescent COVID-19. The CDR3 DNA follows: TGTGCCAGCAGCTTCCCGGGTAGGGAAAAACTGTTTTTT. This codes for CASSFPGREKLFF.